This TCR beta chain is drawn from a study of T cells after yellow fever vaccination. Study in general: SMART-Seq v4 Ultra Low Input handled preparation of low-cell-number fractions.

The CDR3 contains 13 residues. Germline CDR1 reads SGHRS; CDR2 reads YFSETQ. The V end was cut by 4 bases, the J end by 6 bases, with 13 bases between. This clonotype was seen only a few times. Its antigen is unknown. One entry per CDR3 protein, called by TCRdb with MiXCR from the 5' RACE reads. The data show 300,000 to 350,000 distinct CDR3 sequences, around 4.1% seen once. Study-wide findings and caveats: Just a small share of clonotypes turned up in the CD4 compartment as well as the CD8 compartment. Abundant clonotypes (contaminants from the bulk population) could be present in FACS-sorted repertoires. The secondary response peaked faster, at day 5 versus 15, but was weaker.

The clonotype originates from a man aged 18 to 30 who received the YFV17D yellow fever vaccine. The genes are TRBV5-1 and TRBJ1-2; no clear D gene. Sequencing used PBMCs, obtained 5 days after the yellow fever booster vaccination. CDR3 bases: TGCGCCAGCAGCGCCGCGGACTCAAATGGCTACACCTTC. Encoded protein: CASSAADSNGYTF.